This T cell receptor (beta chain) stems from a study of PD-1 blockade in classical Hodgkin lymphoma. As for the study in general: Patients in the cohort were put on intravenous nivolumab, 3 mg/kg every 2 weeks. Overall study results and limits: Before treatment, complete responders showed about the same diversity as newly diagnosed patients. Exclusion was applied to patients who started nivolumab under 1 year after ASCT.

Every patient had relapsed following autologous stem cell transplantation, and cohorts differed in brentuximab vedotin exposure. Patients showed best responses of complete response, partial response or progressive disease. Germline assignment: CDR1 SGHNT and CDR2 YYREEE (reference sequence). The CDR3 consists of 15 residues. Trimming removed 2 bases from V and 7 bases from J; junction bases left unmatched: 7. Details on this clone: Its specificity is unknown. The same CDR3 arises from other DNA sequences in this sample as well.

The assay was immunoSEQ multiplex PCR, and TCRdb's table has in-frame clones only and misses some. The sample lists roughly 14,000 clones, approximately 60% seen once, with about 10% in the top ten. The sequencing here drew on peripheral blood mononuclear cells (PBMCs), taken at baseline. This rearrangement joins TRBV5-4 to TRBJ2-1; the match to TRBD2 covers 9 bases. The TCR was taken from a human donor with classical Hodgkin lymphoma. CDR3 nucleotide sequence: TGTGCCAGCAGCTTATCGGCGGGAGGGGGGAATGAGCAGTTCTTC. Its protein is CASSLSAGGGNEQFF.